The 25 T cell receptor beta chains given below trace back to one sample, sequenced in a study of T cell responses to AZD1222 COVID-19 vaccine. Sequencing was performed with immunoSEQ multiplex PCR; in TCRdb, only in-frame clones are kept and a portion is missing. The sample lists under 170,000 clones; about 92% were seen once. This specimen was peripheral blood, taken 28 days after the second AZD1222 dose. The receptors come from an adult who received the AZD1222 COVID-19 vaccine.

V usage is TRBV5-1 and J usage is TRBJ1-3, with D possibly matching TRBD1 (6 bases). Germline V gene sequence: CDR1 SGHRS, CDR2 YFSETQ. V was trimmed by 4 bases and J by 2 bases, leaving 13 bases between them. There are 15 residues in the CDR3. The CDR3 coding sequence is TGCGCCAGCAGCCAAGATACAGGGACTGGAAACACCATATATTTT. This gives the protein CASSQDTGTGNTIYF. Looking up the rest from reference TRBV5-1 and TRBJ1-3 gives the full variable domain: KAGVTQTPRYLIKTRGQQVTLSCSPISGHRSVSWYQQTPGQGLQFLFEYFSETQRNKGNFPGRFSGRQFSNSRSEMNVSTLELGDSALYLCASSQDTGTGNTIYFGEGSWLTVV.

The chain links TRBV7-9 to TRBJ2-7; 7 bases agree with TRBD2. CDR1 and CDR2 from the germline V gene are SEHNR and FQNEAQ (reference sequence). V was pared by 0 bases and J by 3 bases, with 5 bases of the junction left unmatched. The CDR3 sequence is 15 residues long. The CDR3 DNA reads TGTGCCAGCAGCTTAGCTGCTAGCGGTGACTACGAGCAGTACTTC. Protein: CASSLAASGDYEQYF.

This chain joins TRBV6-2 or TRBV6-3 and TRBJ1-3; the D is unclear. The ends were cut back, 0 bases at V and 5 bases at J, with 11 bases in the middle. Germline V gene lookup returns CDR1 MNHEY and CDR2 SVGEGT. The CDR3 length is 15 residues. CDR3: CASSYSWGARNTIYF. The CDR3 region has the DNA TGTGCCAGCAGTTACTCCTGGGGTGCAAGAAACACCATATATTTT.

The V call is TRBV14, the J call TRBJ2-5; 11 bases match TRBD2. Germline V CDR1 and CDR2: SGHDN, FVKESK. After removal of 1 base from V and 2 bases from J, the junction contained 0 bases not matched to a gene. The CDR3 contains 15 residues. CDR3 sequence reads: CASSQGTSGQETQYF. The DNA for the CDR3 is TGTGCCAGCAGCCAAGGGACTAGCGGGCAAGAGACCCAGTACTTC.

The chain links TRBV7-3 to TRBJ2-1, with TRBD2 matching 10 bases. Trimming removed 2 bases from V and 4 bases from J; junction bases left unmatched: 5. The CDR3 consists of 16 residues. Germline CDR1 is SGHTA and CDR2 is FQGTGA. CDR3 coding DNA: TGTGCCAGCAGCTTATCTTCTAGCGGGGGATACAATGAGCAGTTCTTC. Residues: CASSLSSSGGYNEQFF.

V gene TRBV5-3 combines with J gene TRBJ2-2; tentatively, D is TRBD1 (6 bases). TRBV5-3 is filed as an ORF, its function uncertain. The CDR3 is 15 amino acids. V shed 7 bases and J shed 2 bases, with 15 bases lying between them. This chain's CDR3 is CARGTRQVNTGELFF. CDR3 in DNA: TGTGCCAGAGGAACCCGACAGGTTAACACCGGGGAGCTGTTTTTT.

This sequence joins TRBV18 and TRBJ1-4; unclear D gene. This CDR3 has 15 residues. Germline V gives CDR1 KGHSH, CDR2 LQKENI. The V end was cut by 2 bases, the J end by 7 bases, with 14 bases between. The CDR3 nucleotides are TGTGCCAGCTCACCAGCGGCCTTAGGAGGTGAAAAACTGTTTTTT. Translating it yields CASSPAALGGEKLFF.

This chain uses TRBV28 with TRBJ1-2; maybe TRBD1 (5 bases). Germline CDR1 is MDHEN and CDR2 is SYDVKM. Between the trimmed V and J ends, which lost 7 bases and 8 bases, there was a span of 17 bases. The CDR3 totals 13 residues. CDR3 bases: TGTGCCAGCACCCTCACGGGGGGGAGAGGCTACACCTTC. It translates to CASTLTGGRGYTF.

This chain links TRBV27 with TRBJ1-4; D is perhaps TRBD1 (5 bases). Germline values: CDR1 MNHEY, CDR2 SMNVEV (reference sequence). V lost 0 bases to trimming and J lost 8 bases, with 13 bases between them. This CDR3 has 15 amino acids. The CDR3 nucleotides read TGTGCCAGCAGTTTATCTCGCAGGGTGGGCGAAAAACTGTTTTTT. It translates to CASSLSRRVGEKLFF.

V is TRBV18 and J is TRBJ2-5, with D maybe TRBD2 (5 bases). In germline, CDR1 is KGHSH, CDR2 LQKENI. The CDR3 extends over 14 amino acids. V was cut by 3 bases and J by 4 bases, with 12 bases left in between. In DNA, the CDR3 is TGTGCCAGCTCACCCACCAGTGCGGGAGAGACCCAGTACTTC. It is translated as CASSPTSAGETQYF.

The chain has TRBV27 and TRBJ1-6; 7 bases line up with TRBD1. The ends lost 3 bases at V and 8 bases at J; junction bases unmatched: 7. The CDR3 spans 15 residues. CDR1 is MNHEY, CDR2 SMNVEV, per germline (reference sequence). CDR3 in amino acids: CASSFSRQGYSPLHF. CDR3 DNA: TGTGCCAGCAGTTTTTCAAGACAGGGCTATTCACCCCTCCACTTT.

The V and J genes are TRBV3-1 (or the pseudogene TRBV3-2) and TRBJ1-4, with unresolved D. The germline CDR1 and CDR2 sequences are LGHDT and YNNKEL (reference sequence). Trimming took off 1 base at V and 8 bases at J, with 5 bases between the two ends. The CDR3 length is 12 residues. The CDR3 sequence: CASSQAEEKLFF. Here the CDR3 DNA reads TGTGCCAGCAGCCAAGCAGAGGAAAAACTGTTTTTT.

The V call is TRBV11-3, the J call TRBJ2-1; D gene ambiguous. Per germline, CDR1 SGHNT and CDR2 YENEEA. V gave up 2 bases and J gave up 7 bases, with 6 bases separating them. CDR3 length: 12 residues. The CDR3 nucleotides are TGTGCCAGCAGCTTACGGCAAAATGAGCAGTTCTTC. Amino acid sequence: CASSLRQNEQFF.

This sequence joins TRBV28 and TRBJ2-3; TRBD1 might be the D (6 bases). V lost 2 bases to trimming and J lost 11 bases, with 11 bases between them. Germline assignment: CDR1 MDHEN and CDR2 SYDVKM. The CDR3 is 12 residues long. The CDR3 here is CASSLGGREQYF. The CDR3 nucleotides read TGTGCCAGCAGTTTAGGGGGCAGGGAGCAGTATTTT.

The V call is TRBV5-1, the J call TRBJ1-2; tentative D call: TRBD1 (5 bases). The CDR3 has 17 amino acids. The V end lost 1 base, the J end lost 6 bases, and 22 bases lay between the germline ends. From germline, CDR1 is SGHRS and CDR2 YFSETQ. CDR3 sequence: CASSLRVGQGDGNGYTF. In nucleotides, the CDR3 is TGCGCCAGCAGCTTGAGGGTGGGGCAGGGCGACGGGAATGGCTACACCTTC.

The gene calls are TRBV28 and TRBJ1-1, with D unresolved. Trimming pared 2 bases from V and 1 base from J, leaving 8 bases between. Germline CDR1 is MDHEN and CDR2 is SYDVKM. CDR3 length: 14 residues. Here the CDR3 reads CASSLGRQNTEAFF. The CDR3 DNA reads TGTGCCAGCAGTTTAGGACGTCAGAACACTGAAGCTTTCTTT.

This clone was seen only once. The V gene is TRBV28, the J gene TRBJ1-5, with 10 bases that match TRBD1. This CDR3 has 18 amino acids. V shed 3 bases, J shed 0 bases, and the junction held 8 bases outside the gene matches. Germline V lookup: CDR1 MDHEN, CDR2 SYDVKM. CDR3 sequence: CASSFMGQGLPSNQPQHF. For the CDR3, the DNA is TGTGCCAGCAGTTTTATGGGACAGGGGCTGCCTAGCAATCAGCCCCAGCATTTT.

The V gene is TRBV6-5, the J gene TRBJ2-1, with 9 nucleotides matching TRBD2. Per the germline V gene, CDR1 is MNHEY and CDR2 is SVGAGI. The CDR3 length is 15 residues. Unmatched junction bases numbered 2, after V lost 0 bases and J lost 5 bases. CDR3 protein: CASSYSTSGHNEQFF. CDR3 DNA sequence: TGTGCCAGCAGTTACTCGACTAGCGGCCACAATGAGCAGTTCTTC.

The chain couples TRBV6-5 to TRBJ2-1, with 9 nucleotides matching TRBD2. The junction had 4 bases not matched to a gene; V was cut back by 4 bases and J by 0 bases. This CDR3 contains 16 residues. Looked up from germline, CDR1 is MNHEY and CDR2 is SVGAGI. This CDR3 reads CASSFPTSGSYNEQFF. CDR3 bases: TGTGCCAGCAGTTTCCCGACTAGCGGCTCCTACAATGAGCAGTTCTTC.

The rearrangement uses TRBV6-5 and TRBJ1-4; D possibly corresponds to TRBD1 (5 bases). This CDR3 has 15 amino acids. Trimming removed 6 bases from V and 5 bases from J, with 16 bases in between. Germline lookup yields CDR1 MNHEY and CDR2 SVGAGI. This chain's CDR3 is CASSQHIEGNEKLFF. The CDR3, as DNA: TGTGCCAGCAGCCAACATATAGAGGGGAATGAAAAACTGTTTTTT.

In DNA form, the CDR3 reads TGCAGTGGGTTGGCGGAGCATACGCAGTATTTT. The encoded protein is CSGLAEHTQYF. V usage is TRBV20-1 and J usage is TRBJ2-3; unclear D gene. This CDR3 contains 11 residues. Germline V gives CDR1 DFQATT, CDR2 SNEGSKA (reference sequence). Deletions cut 7 bases from V and 7 bases from J, with 12 bases between.

The chain recombines TRBV29-1 with TRBJ1-1; D ambiguous. CDR3 length: 12 amino acids. The V gene lost 5 bases and the J gene lost 6 bases, with 13 bases spanning the gap. CDR1 is SQVTM, CDR2 ANQGSEA, per germline. CDR3 sequence reads: CSVQGAGSEAFF. The CDR3 DNA is TGCAGCGTTCAAGGCGCTGGCTCTGAAGCTTTCTTT. The whole variable domain, filled in from reference TRBV29-1 and TRBJ1-1, reads SAVISQKPSRDICQRGTSLTIQCQVDSQVTMMFWYRQQPGQSLTLIATANQGSEATYESGFVIDKFPISRPNLTFSTLTVSNMSPEDSSIYLCSVQGAGSEAFFGQGTRLTVV.

This chain connects TRBV9 to TRBJ1-3; D may be TRBD1 (5 bases). Germline CDR1 SGDLS, CDR2 YYNGEE. Trimming took 3 bases from V and 4 from J, leaving 14 bases between them. The CDR3 runs 15 residues. CDR3 loop: CASSDHRNLGNTIYF. CDR3 nucleotide sequence: TGTGCCAGCAGCGATCACAGGAACCTCGGAAACACCATATATTTT.

The chain employs TRBV5-3 and TRBJ1-3, with D unclear. Being an ORF, TRBV5-3 has a function that is uncertain. The CDR3 has 14 residues. Trimming cost V 8 bases and J 5 bases, with 17 bases left between them. DNA for the CDR3: TGTGCCAGGGAGACACGGGTAATTAGAAACACCATATATTTT. Protein sequence: CARETRVIRNTIYF.

This rearrangement joins TRBV27 to TRBJ2-4; 8 bases agree with TRBD2. The V and J ends lost 5 bases and 6 bases, in that order; junction bases with no gene match: 9. This CDR3 comprises 15 residues. The germline V gene has CDR1 MNHEY and CDR2 SMNVEV (reference sequence). The DNA for the CDR3 is TGTGCCAGCAGTGCCCGGCGGGGGGCAGGAAACATTCAGTACTTC. Protein sequence: CASSARRGAGNIQYF.